The T cell receptor beta chain described here comes from a study of shared T cell receptors in the human thymus. TCRdb keeps only in-frame clones here, not all; method: immunoSEQ multiplex PCR. The data contain some 760,000 clones, 70% to 90% of them singletons. CDR3 size: 16 residues. Losses at the gene ends were 4 bases for V and 2 bases for J; bases not matched to a gene: 9. Per germline, CDR1 ENHRY and CDR2 SYGVKD. A further study also used this sample, focusing on human thymus T cells. That investigation notes: Resections removed during corrective heart surgery provided the thymus tissue used. Repertoires sampled from thymus and blood appeared biased in V and J gene usage. Highly overlapping thymic repertoires among unrelated individuals were reported in related research.

The sample consisted of thymocytes. The V gene is TRBV10-3, the J gene TRBJ2-5, with 8 bases matching TRBD1. The TCR originated in a girl under three years old with a congenital heart defect. This CDR3 is CAISALGQGAQETQYF. CDR3 in DNA: TGTGCCATCAGTGCCCTCGGACAGGGCGCACAAGAGACCCAGTACTTC.